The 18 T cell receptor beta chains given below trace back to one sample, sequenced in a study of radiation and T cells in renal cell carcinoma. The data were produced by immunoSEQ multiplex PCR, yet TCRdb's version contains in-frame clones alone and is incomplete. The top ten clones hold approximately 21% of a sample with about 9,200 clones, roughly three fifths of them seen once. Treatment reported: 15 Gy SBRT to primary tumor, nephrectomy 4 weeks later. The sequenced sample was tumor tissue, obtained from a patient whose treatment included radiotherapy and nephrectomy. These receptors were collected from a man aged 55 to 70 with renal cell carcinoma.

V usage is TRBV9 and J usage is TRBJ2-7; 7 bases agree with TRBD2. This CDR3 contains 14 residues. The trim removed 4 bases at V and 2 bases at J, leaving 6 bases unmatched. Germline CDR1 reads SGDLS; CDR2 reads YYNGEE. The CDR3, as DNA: TGTGCCAGCAGCCCCGGGACTACCCCCTACGAGCAGTACTTC. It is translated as CASSPGTTPYEQYF.

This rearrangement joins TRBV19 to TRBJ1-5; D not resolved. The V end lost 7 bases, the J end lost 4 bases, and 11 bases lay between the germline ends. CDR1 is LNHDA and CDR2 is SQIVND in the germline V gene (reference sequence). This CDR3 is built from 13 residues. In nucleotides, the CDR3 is TGTGCCAGTAATGTTCGAGGAAATCAGCCCCAGCATTTT. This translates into CASNVRGNQPQHF.

The CDR3 spells CASSLGRGDGAFF. CDR3 DNA: TGTGCCAGCAGCTTGGGGAGGGGGGATGGAGCTTTCTTT. This chain joins TRBV5-8 and TRBJ1-1, with D possibly matching TRBD1 (6 bases). Germline V gene sequence: CDR1 SGHTS, CDR2 YDEGEE. Deletions cut 0 bases from V and 10 bases from J, with 13 bases between. The CDR3 covers 13 residues.

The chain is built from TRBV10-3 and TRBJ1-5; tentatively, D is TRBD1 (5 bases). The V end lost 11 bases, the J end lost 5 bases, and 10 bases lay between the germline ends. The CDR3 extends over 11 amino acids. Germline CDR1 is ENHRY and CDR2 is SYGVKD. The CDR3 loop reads CAVGADQPQHF. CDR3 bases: TGTGCCGTCGGGGCGGATCAGCCCCAGCATTTT.

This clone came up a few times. CDR3 bases: TGTGCCAGCAGTGATGAGCGGGGGGTCAATCAGCCCCAGCATTTT. Protein sequence: CASSDERGVNQPQHF. The chain couples TRBV6-1 to TRBJ1-5, with D perhaps TRBD1 (5 bases). Germline CDR1 MNHNS, CDR2 SASEGT. The CDR3 consists of 15 residues. V was pared by 3 bases and J by 3 bases, with 12 bases between.

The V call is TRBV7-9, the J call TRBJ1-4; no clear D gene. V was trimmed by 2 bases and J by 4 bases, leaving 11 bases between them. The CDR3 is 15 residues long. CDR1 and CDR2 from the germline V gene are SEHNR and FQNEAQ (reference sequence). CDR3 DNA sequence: TGTGCCAGCAGCTTATTGGCGGGCCTTAATGAAAAACTGTTTTTT. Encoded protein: CASSLLAGLNEKLFF.

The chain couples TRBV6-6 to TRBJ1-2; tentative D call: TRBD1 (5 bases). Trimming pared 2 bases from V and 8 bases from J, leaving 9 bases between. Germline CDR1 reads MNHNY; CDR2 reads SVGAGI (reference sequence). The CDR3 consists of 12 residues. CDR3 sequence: CASSYLEGGYTF. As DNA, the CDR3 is TGTGCCAGCAGTTACCTGGAGGGGGGCTACACCTTC.

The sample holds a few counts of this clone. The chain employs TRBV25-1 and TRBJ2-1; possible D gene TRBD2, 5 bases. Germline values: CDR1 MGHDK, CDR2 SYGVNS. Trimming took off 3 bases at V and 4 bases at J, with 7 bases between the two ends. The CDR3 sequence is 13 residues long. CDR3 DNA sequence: TGTGCCAGCAGTGATACGGGATACAATGAGCAGTTCTTC. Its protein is CASSDTGYNEQFF.

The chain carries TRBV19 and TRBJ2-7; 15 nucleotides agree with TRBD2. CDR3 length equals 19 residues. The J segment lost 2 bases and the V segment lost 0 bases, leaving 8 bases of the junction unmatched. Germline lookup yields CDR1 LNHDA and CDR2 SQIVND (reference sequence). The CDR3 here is CASSIDLGLAGGRPYEQYF. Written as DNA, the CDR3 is TGTGCCAGTAGTATAGATCTGGGACTAGCGGGAGGACGGCCCTACGAGCAGTACTTC.

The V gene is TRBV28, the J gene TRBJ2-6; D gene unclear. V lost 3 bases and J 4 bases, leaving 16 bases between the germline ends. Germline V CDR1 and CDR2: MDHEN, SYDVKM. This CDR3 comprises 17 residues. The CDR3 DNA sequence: TGTGCCAGCAGTTTCCCGCCTGTAGGGTTAGGGGCCAACGTCCTGACTTTC. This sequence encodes CASSFPPVGLGANVLTF. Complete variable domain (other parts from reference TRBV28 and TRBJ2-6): DVKVTQSSRYLVKRTGEKVFLECVQDMDHENMFWYRQDPGLGLRLIYFSYDVKMKEKGDIPEGYSVSREKKERFSLILESASTNQTSMYLCASSFPPVGLGANVLTFGAGSRLTVL.

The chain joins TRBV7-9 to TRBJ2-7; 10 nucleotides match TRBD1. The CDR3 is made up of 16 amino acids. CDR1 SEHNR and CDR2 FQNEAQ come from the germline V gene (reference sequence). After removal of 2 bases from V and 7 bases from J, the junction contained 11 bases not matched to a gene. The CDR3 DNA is TGTGCCAGCAGCTTAATTGTCGGGACAGGGGTGGAAGAGCAGTACTTC. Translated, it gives CASSLIVGTGVEEQYF.

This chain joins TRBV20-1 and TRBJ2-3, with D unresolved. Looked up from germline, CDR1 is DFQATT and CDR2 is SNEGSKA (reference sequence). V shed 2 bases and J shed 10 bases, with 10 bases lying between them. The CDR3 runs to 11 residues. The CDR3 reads CSARYENSQYF. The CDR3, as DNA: TGCAGTGCTAGATATGAGAATTCGCAGTATTTT.

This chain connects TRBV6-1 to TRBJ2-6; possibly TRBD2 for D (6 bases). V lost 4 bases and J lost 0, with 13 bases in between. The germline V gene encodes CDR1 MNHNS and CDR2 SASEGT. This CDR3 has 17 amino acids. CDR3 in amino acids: CASSGGRGGSGANVLTF. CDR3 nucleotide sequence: TGTGCCAGCAGTGGGGGACGGGGAGGCTCTGGGGCCAACGTCCTGACTTTC.

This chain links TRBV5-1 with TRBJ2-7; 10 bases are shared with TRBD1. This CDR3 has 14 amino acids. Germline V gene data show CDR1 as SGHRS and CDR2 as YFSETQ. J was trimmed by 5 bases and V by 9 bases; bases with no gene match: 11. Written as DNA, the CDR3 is TGCGCCACCGGAATCGGGACAGGGGCCAACGAGCAGTACTTC. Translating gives CATGIGTGANEQYF.

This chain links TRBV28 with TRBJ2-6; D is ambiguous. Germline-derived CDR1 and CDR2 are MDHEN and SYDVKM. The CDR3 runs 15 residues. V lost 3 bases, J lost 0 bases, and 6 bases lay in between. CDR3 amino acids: CASSFAGSGANVLTF. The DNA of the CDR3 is TGTGCCAGCAGTTTCGCTGGCTCTGGGGCCAACGTCCTGACTTTC.

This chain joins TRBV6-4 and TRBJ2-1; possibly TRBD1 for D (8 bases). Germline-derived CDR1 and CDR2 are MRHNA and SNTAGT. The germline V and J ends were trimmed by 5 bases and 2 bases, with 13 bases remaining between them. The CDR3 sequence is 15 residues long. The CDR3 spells CASSFTGGAYNEQFF. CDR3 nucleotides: TGTGCCAGCAGTTTCACAGGGGGGGCCTACAATGAGCAGTTCTTC.

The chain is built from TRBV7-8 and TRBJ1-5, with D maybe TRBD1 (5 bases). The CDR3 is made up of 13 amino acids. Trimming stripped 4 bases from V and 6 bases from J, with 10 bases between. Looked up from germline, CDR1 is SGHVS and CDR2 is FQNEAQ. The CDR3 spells CASSSLGGQPQHF. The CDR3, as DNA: TGTGCCAGCAGCTCCCTGGGGGGTCAGCCCCAGCATTTT.

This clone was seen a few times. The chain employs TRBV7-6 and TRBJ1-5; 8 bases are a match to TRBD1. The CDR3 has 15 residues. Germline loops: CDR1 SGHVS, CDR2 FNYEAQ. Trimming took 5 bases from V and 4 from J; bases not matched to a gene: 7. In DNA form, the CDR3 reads TGTGCCAGCAGCCCAGGACAGGGCGGGAATCAGCCCCAGCATTTT. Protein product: CASSPGQGGNQPQHF. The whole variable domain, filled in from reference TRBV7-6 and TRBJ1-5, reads GAGVSQSPRYKVTKRGQDVALRCDPISGHVSLYWYRQALGQGPEFLTYFNYEAQQDKSGLPNDRFSAERPEGSISTLTIQRTEQRDSAMYRCASSPGQGGNQPQHFGDGTRLSIL.